The present entry profiles one T cell receptor beta chain with its context. Its antigen is undetermined. Noted treatment: oral pan-JAK inhibitor, 5-10 mg twice daily. This sample was included in a study of CD8+ T cells in alopecia areata. The overall study: Tofacitinib therapy took 6 to 18 months; 6 months off drug came after. Study-level results: An increase in clonality over normal scalp was evident in lesional scalp, especially alopecia totalis/universalis.

The sequencing template was cDNA reverse transcribed from extracted RNA. The protocol was immunoSEQ multiplex PCR, while the TCRdb copy is restricted to in-frame clones and leaves out a portion. Seen here are over 250,000 clones, about three fifths observed once, and the top ten hold around 0.84%. The ends were cut back, 0 bases at V and 3 bases at J, with 5 bases in the middle. The CDR3 has 13 residues. CDR1 and CDR2 from the germline V gene are MGHRA and YSYEKL. The sequencing here drew on CD4+ T cells sorted from blood, taken at approximately week 52, from a patient treated with tofacitinib. This receptor was taken from a human donor with alopecia areata. V usage is TRBV4-1 and J usage is TRBJ1-2; D ambiguous. The CDR3 DNA reads as TGCGCCAGCAGCCAAGACGAGTACTATGGCTACACCTTC. Residues: CASSQDEYYGYTF.